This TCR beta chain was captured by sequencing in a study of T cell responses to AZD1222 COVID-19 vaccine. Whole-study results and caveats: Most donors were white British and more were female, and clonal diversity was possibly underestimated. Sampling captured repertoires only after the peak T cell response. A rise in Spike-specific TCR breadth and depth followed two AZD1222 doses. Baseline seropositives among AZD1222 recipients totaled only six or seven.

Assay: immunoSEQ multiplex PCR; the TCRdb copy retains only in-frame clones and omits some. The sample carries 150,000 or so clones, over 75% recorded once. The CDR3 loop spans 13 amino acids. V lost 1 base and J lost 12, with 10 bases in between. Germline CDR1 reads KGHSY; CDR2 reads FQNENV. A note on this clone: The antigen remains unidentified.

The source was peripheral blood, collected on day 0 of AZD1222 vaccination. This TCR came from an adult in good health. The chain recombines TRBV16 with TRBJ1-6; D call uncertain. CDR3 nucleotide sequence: TGTGCCAGCAGCCAATTGTTGGAGATACCCCTCCACTTT. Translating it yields CASSQLLEIPLHF.